A single TCR beta chain is shown here with its context. It has no known antigen specificity. No clone much larger than this one lies a single base away; base qualities are absent. CD8 naive samples were obtained by positive selection for CCR7 among CD45RO-negative cells, yielding a CD45RA+CCR7+ population from which TemRA cells were excluded. The donors were healthy, HIV-negative adults with no recently reported acute infections or vaccinations. Every donor was a Caucasian adult residing in Nashville, Tennessee, USA. Blood was collected by leukapheresis, and PBMCs were isolated by Ficoll-Histopaque density gradient centrifugation and then cryopreserved in liquid nitrogen vapor phase. Purity and quantity of every magnetically sorted T cell population were checked by analytical flow cytometry. Each sorted fraction had its genomic DNA isolated and then quantified by UV absorbance on a Nanodrop 2000c.

These data belong to a study of shared clonotypes between healthy human individuals (TCRdb year 2020). For the study in its entirety: The cohort included a few men and a couple of women between 18 and 49 years of age. For each donor, three plates each were used for CD4 naive and CD4 memory, two plates were used for CD8 naive, and one plate was used for CD8 memory. The study deeply sequenced blood TCR repertoires of about five healthy adults to estimate repertoire size and the extent of clonotype sharing between individuals. To increase sequencing depth and limit assay-specific biases, different laboratories used diverse techniques to prepare libraries and sequence TCR repertoires. Each donor's leukapheresis produced roughly between roughly 0.85 and 9.5 billion PBMCs.

General conclusions and limits of the study: Rarefaction of sorted-subset datasets indicated incomplete sequencing despite the large sequencing depth. When a handful of donors were compared, the shared fraction of clonotypes was about 5.4% for naive CD4, about 4% for naive CD8, about 2.4% for memory CD4, and around 0.37% for memory CD8. Pairwise subsampling led to the expectation that sequencing depth would affect the degree of clonotype sharing among donors. Compared with non-shared clonotypes, the clonotypes found in all four sorted-subset donors had higher generation probabilities. The genetic and exposure-history diversity represented was limited by the small number of donors. Larger estimated clonotype richness was generally found for naive subsets than for memory subsets. Only blood was sampled, and tissue TCR repertoires likely differ from those in blood.

TCR CDR3 regions were amplified from genomic DNA by multiplex PCR using the deep immunoSEQ assay. Extracted genomic DNA from each cell subset was spread evenly across all wells of several immunoSEQ 96-well plates, with each plate serving as a replicate. For sorted subsets, each replicate PCR was loaded with approximately 190 ng genomic DNA, equivalent to 25,000 to 35,000 T cell genomes. Purified libraries were measured with a Qubit 3.0 fluorometer, size-checked on a Bioanalyzer 2100, and measured again with the KAPA Library Quantification kit. Each immunoSEQ 96-well plate was sequenced on its own single-read 150-cycle Illumina NextSeq 550 flow cell. In the original analysis: Because the immunoSEQ output included only junctional sequences and no quality scores, the filtering could not be the same as the filtering used for full-length reads. Sequences were annotated with PyIR, a Python wrapper for IgBLAST v1.9, and V/J genes and CDR3 were assigned using IMGT germline references. Any read was removed if the V/J assignment was weak (E-value above 1e-6), the CDR3 was missing, or the read contained stop codons, out-of-frame junctions, or ambiguous translated residues. A V3J clonotype was defined by an identical inferred V gene, J gene, and CDR3 amino acid sequence. Percentage overlap between repertoires was computed as shared unique clonotypes divided by the size of the smaller repertoire. RTK rarefaction, the Chao1 estimator, and Recon v2.1 estimates of unobserved clonotypes were used to assess repertoire richness. For all TCRbeta clonotypes obtained by the gDNA method from several donors, generation probabilities were computed with OLGA. TCRdb mirrors the immuneACCESS table, restricted to in-frame sequences. Some clones are absent from its copies; in checked studies, under half trace to an unresolved V gene, and the reason for the others is unknown. The V and J calls and clone size come from that table; D and trimming were worked out from the DNA. The sample has hundreds of thousands of clones on record, around 95% of them singletons. The ten biggest clones cover over 0.1% of the sample.

Sequenced input: naive CD8+ T cells sorted from blood. Sample cell subset or site, as interpreted from the label and publication: CD45RA+CCR7+. This receptor was taken from a woman aged 25 to 39 in good health.

The DNA is as follows: TGTGCCAGTAGTCAAGACCGGGCAACTAATGAAAAACTGTTTTTT. Its translation reads: CASSQDRATNEKLFF. The chain uses TRBV19 and TRBJ1-4; the D gene is unclear. Its CDR3 holds 15 amino acids, cysteine through phenylalanine. Only the CDR3 region is kept as DNA, spanning 45 bases read in frame from base 1. Looking up the germline V gene (reference sequence) yields CDR1 LNHDA and CDR2 SQIVND. The V and J ends are trimmed by 5 bases and 0 bases, leaving 10 bases between them.